One and the same sample provided the 19 T cell receptor beta chains below, sequenced in a study of CD8+CD57+ T cells in acquired aplastic anemia. The authors sequenced patients whose flow cytometry had shown CD8+CD57+ cell expansion. Genomic DNA, serving as template, underwent TCR beta VDJ and CDR3 profiling. Each CDR3 protein is one row after TCRdb ran MiXCR on the reads. Seen here are 110,000 or so distinct CDR3 sequences, under 60% observed once, and the top ten hold roughly 28%. Specimen: sorted CD4+, CD8+, or CD8+CD57+ T cells (not recorded which) from PBMCs. All receptors come from a human donor with aplastic anemia.

This clonotype was found many times. The rearrangement uses TRBV20-1 and TRBJ2-3; 12 bases are shared with TRBD2. The CDR3 totals 16 residues. V lost 1 base, J lost 2 bases, and 4 bases stayed unmatched. CDR1 and CDR2 (germline): DFQATT, SNEGSKA (reference sequence). CDR3 region: CSARAASGGATDTQYF. The CDR3 DNA is TGCAGTGCTAGAGCTGCTAGCGGGGGGGCCACAGATACGCAGTATTTT.

This clonotype was seen only once. The gene calls are TRBV7-9 and TRBJ1-2; tentatively, D is TRBD1 (5 bases). CDR1 SEHNR and CDR2 FQNEAQ come from the germline V gene (reference sequence). The CDR3 runs to 13 residues. V was shortened by 6 bases and J by 4 bases, with 12 bases between the two germline ends. CDR3 DNA sequence: TGTGCCAGCAGAGCGGGACGGGGCTATGGCTACACCTTC. Protein product: CASRAGRGYGYTF.

This clonotype was recorded at least ten times. This rearrangement joins TRBV6-1 to TRBJ2-4, with TRBD1 identical over 7 bases. This CDR3 comprises 15 residues. Per germline, CDR1 MNHNS and CDR2 SASEGT. The trim removed 6 bases at V and 5 bases at J, leaving 10 bases unmatched. The CDR3 DNA reads TGTGCCAGCAGGACTGGGACAGCTAAACAAAACATTCAGTACTTC. Protein product: CASRTGTAKQNIQYF.

V and J are TRBV29-1 and TRBJ2-7, with 14 positions matching TRBD2. With V trimmed by 4 bases and J by 5 bases, 7 bases remained unmatched. There are 15 residues in the CDR3. Germline CDR1 is SQVTM and CDR2 is ANQGSEA. Here the CDR3 DNA reads TGCAGCGTTGGGGTCGGACTAGCGGGGGGAAACGAGCAGTACTTC. It encodes CSVGVGLAGGNEQYF.

The chain joins TRBV20-1 to TRBJ2-2, with D unresolved. V lost 0 bases and J lost 3, with 11 bases in between. This CDR3 region has 15 residues. Germline V gene lookup returns CDR1 DFQATT and CDR2 SNEGSKA (reference sequence). Written as DNA, the CDR3 is TGCAGTGCTAGAGATATGGCATCCGACACCGGGGAGCTGTTTTTT. Translation gives CSARDMASDTGELFF.

Note on this clonotype: One base away lies a much larger clone, so this may be a sequencing read error. The chain is built from TRBV11-1 and TRBJ2-2, with D perhaps given as TRBD1 or TRBD2 (6 bases each). CDR3 size: 16 residues. Germline CDR1 SGHAT, CDR2 FQDESV (reference sequence). The CDR3 here is CASSLPDNWDTGGLFF. DNA of the CDR3: TGTGCCAGCAGCTTGCCCGATAACTGGGACACCGGGGGGCTGTTTTTT.

On this clonotype itself: Being one base from a much bigger clone, this may be a read error. The chain employs TRBV12-3 or TRBV12-4 and TRBJ1-1, with 10 bases that match TRBD1. The CDR3 has 16 residues. The CDR3 here is CASSSLRTGGNTDAFF. CDR3 coding DNA: TGTGCCAGCAGTTCCCTCCGGACAGGGGGGAACACTGACGCTTTCTTT.

As regards this clonotype: Compared with germline, one end of the junction differs, possibly owing to a read error. In DNA, the CDR3 is TGTGCCAGCAGTTACGGGACCCTCACTGAAGCTTTCTTT. Translating it yields CASSYGTLTEAFF. J is TRBJ1-1 and V is TRBV10-3; TRBD1 is a possible D gene (5 bases). There are 13 residues in the CDR3. Germline V gene sequence: CDR1 ENHRY, CDR2 SYGVKD.

This clonotype occurred once. The chain links TRBV25-1 to TRBJ2-7, with D possibly being TRBD2 (7 bases). CDR3 length: 15 amino acids. Germline V gene lookup returns CDR1 MGHDK and CDR2 SYGVNS. V was pared by 4 bases and J by 2 bases, with 15 bases between. Here the CDR3 reads CASSATGREAYEQYF. The CDR3 DNA sequence: TGTGCCAGCAGTGCTACAGGGAGGGAGGCCTACGAGCAGTACTTC.

The chain uses TRBV5-8 and TRBJ1-3; D remains ambiguous. Germline CDR1 and CDR2: SGHTS and YDEGEE. V was trimmed by 0 bases and J by 4 bases, leaving 11 bases between them. This CDR3 is built from 15 residues. CDR3 amino acids: CASSLAGTSGNTIYF. CDR3 sequence (DNA): TGTGCCAGCAGCTTGGCGGGCACTTCCGGAAACACCATATATTTT. Full variable domain (outside the CDR3, taken from reference TRBV5-8 and TRBJ1-3): EAGVTQSPTHLIKTRGQQATLRCSPISGHTSVYWYQQALGLGLQFLLWYDEGEERNRGNFPPRFSGRQFPNYSSELNVNALELEDSALYLCASSLAGTSGNTIYFGEGSWLTVV.

The CDR3 DNA reads TGCGCCAGCAGCTTGGCCGGGACGAACACTGAAGCTTTCTTT. This codes for CASSLAGTNTEAFF. V usage is TRBV5-1 and J usage is TRBJ1-1; perhaps TRBD1 as D (5 bases). Trimming left V 0 bases short and J 1 base short, with 7 bases between. Germline V gene lookup returns CDR1 SGHRS and CDR2 YFSETQ. The CDR3 is made up of 14 amino acids.

This chain connects TRBV10-2 to TRBJ2-7; 9 positions match TRBD1. The CDR3 spans 13 residues. The germline V gene has CDR1 WSHSY and CDR2 SAAADI. The J segment lost 6 bases and the V segment lost 4 bases, leaving 4 bases of the junction unmatched. The CDR3 spells CASSGTGGIEQYF. The DNA for the CDR3 is TGCGCCAGCAGTGGTACAGGGGGCATCGAGCAGTACTTC.

The genes are TRBV5-4 and TRBJ1-1; tentatively, D is TRBD1 (5 bases). The V end lost 0 bases, the J end lost 3 bases, and 12 bases lay between the germline ends. This CDR3 has 15 amino acids. Germline V lookup: CDR1 SGHNT, CDR2 YYREEE (reference sequence). The CDR3 nucleotides read TGTGCCAGCAGCTTGGCCGGGGGACGGGACACTGAAGCTTTCTTT. It is translated as CASSLAGGRDTEAFF. The entire variable domain, with the rest obtained from reference TRBV5-4 and TRBJ1-1, is as follows: ETGVTQSPTHLIKTRGQQVTLRCSSQSGHNTVSWYQQALGQGPQFIFQYYREEENGRGNFPPRFSGLQFPNYSSELNVNALELDDSALYLCASSLAGGRDTEAFFGQGTRLTVV.

The chain joins TRBV20-1 to TRBJ1-6; D is undetermined. This CDR3 contains 12 residues. CDR1 is DFQATT and CDR2 is SNEGSKA in the germline V gene (reference sequence). The V gene lost 3 bases and the J gene lost 6 bases, with 6 bases spanning the gap. CDR3 in amino acids: CSASAPNSPLHF. CDR3 DNA sequence: TGCAGTGCTAGCGCTCCTAATTCACCCCTCCACTTT.

This clonotype was recorded many times. This rearrangement joins TRBV24-1 to TRBJ2-7; TRBD2 matches at 12 bases. Germline loops: CDR1 KGHDR, CDR2 SFDVKD. Germline trimming cut 4 bases from V and 2 bases from J; bases unmatched to any gene: 17. The CDR3 runs to 20 residues. The DNA for the CDR3 is TGTGCCACCAGTGACACTCAGGACACCGGGACTAGCGGGTCGCCCTACGAGCAGTACTTC. Its translation: CATSDTQDTGTSGSPYEQYF.

This chain joins TRBV7-2 and TRBJ1-1, with D unresolved. The V end was cut by 6 bases, the J end by 2 bases, with 4 bases between. This CDR3 contains 11 residues. Germline V lookup: CDR1 SGHTA, CDR2 FQGNSA. CDR3 nucleotides: TGTGCCAGCAGGACAAACACTGAAGCTTTCTTT. Translated: CASRTNTEAFF.

The J gene is TRBJ1-2, the V gene TRBV7-3, with a tentative D call TRBD1 (6 bases). Germline V gives CDR1 SGHTA, CDR2 FQGTGA. V was pared by 4 bases and J by 2 bases, with 11 bases between. This CDR3 is built from 14 residues. The chain's CDR3 is CASSSGQTNYGYTF. DNA of the CDR3: TGTGCCAGCAGCTCGGGACAAACAAACTATGGCTACACCTTC.

The V gene is TRBV10-3, the J gene TRBJ1-1, with D uncertain. V gave up 2 bases and J gave up 3 bases, with 4 bases separating them. Germline V gene lookup returns CDR1 ENHRY and CDR2 SYGVKD. This CDR3 spans 12 amino acids. CDR3 nucleotides: TGTGCCATCAGTGAGACAGACACTGAAGCTTTCTTT. Amino acids: CAISETDTEAFF.

As for this clonotype: A read error may be the cause here, since a much bigger clone is one base away. In DNA form, the CDR3 reads TGTGCCAGCAGTTACGGGGGTATCTCCTACGAGCAGCACTTC. It encodes CASSYGGISYEQHF. The V gene is TRBV2, the J gene TRBJ2-7; D is perhaps TRBD2 (6 bases). The CDR3 is 14 amino acids. The germline gives CDR1 SNHLY, CDR2 FYNNEI. Full variable domain (remainder filled in from reference TRBV2 and TRBJ2-7): EPEVTQTPSHQVTQMGQEVILRCVPISNHLYFYWYRQILGQKVEFLVSFYNNEISEKSEIFDDQFSVERPDGSNFTLKIRSTKLEDSAMYFCASSYGGISYEQHFGPGTRLTVT.